These T cell receptor beta chains were read from a single sample in a study of chemoradiotherapy in HPV16-positive cancers. Profiled with immunoSEQ multiplex PCR; TCRdb holds only in-frame clones, not every one. The sample yields about 10,000 clones, 60% to 80% seen once. This sample was gathered from a patient who underwent chemoradiotherapy. These receptor sequences come from a human donor with HPV-associated anogenital cancer. Each CDR3 is given with its conserved first and last residue. The D gene is left open where the match is weak. The size field is filled for only some rows; it gives once, few, many or a size class.

v_gene,abundance,j_gene,d_gene,CDR3nt,CDR3aa
TRBV6-6,few,TRBJ2-1,TRBD2,TGTGCCAGCAGTCAGGGACTAGCGGGGGGTGGTGAGTTCTTC,CASSQGLAGGGEFF
TRBV20-1,.,TRBJ2-5,.,TGCAGTGCCGAGAGTAGGACCCAGTACTTC,CSAESRTQYF
TRBV5-4,.,TRBJ1-2,.,TGTGCCAGCAGCGCAGGCGGACCCTATGGCTACACCTTC,CASSAGGPYGYTF
TRBV14,.,TRBJ2-3,.,TGTGCCAGCAGCCAAGGACAGGTCTACACAGATACGCAGTATTTT,CASSQGQVYTDTQYF
TRBV7-6,.,TRBJ2-3,TRBD1,TGTGCCAGCAGCCAGGGACAGGGGGAGCGGGATACGCAGTATTTT,CASSQGQGERDTQYF
TRBV19,.,TRBJ1-5,.,TGTGCCAGTAGTATAGATCAGAATCAGCCCCAGCATTTT,CASSIDQNQPQHF
TRBV4-3,.,TRBJ1-2,.,TGCGCCAGCAGCCAAGTGGGGCCTGGGGCGCATAACTATGGCTACACCTTC,CASSQVGPGAHNYGYTF
TRBV5-1,.,TRBJ1-2,.,TGCGCCAGCAGCCCACTAGAGGAATGGAGGGGTGACGGCTACACCTTC,CASSPLEEWRGDGYTF
TRBV30,.,TRBJ2-2,.,TGTGCCTGGAGTGTAGACCTCACCGGGGAGCTGTTTTTT,CAWSVDLTGELFF
TRBV6-6,.,TRBJ2-3,TRBD2,TGTGCCAGCAGTTCCCAGACTAGCGGGGGGGCAGATACGCAGTATTTT,CASSSQTSGGADTQYF
TRBV7-2,.,TRBJ2-5,TRBD2,TGTGCCAGCAGCTCCCTAGCGGGACTCCAAGAGACCCAGTACTTC,CASSSLAGLQETQYF
TRBV10-2,.,TRBJ2-7,TRBD1,TGCGCCAGCAGTGAGGGGACAGTTAAATACGAGCAGTACTTC,CASSEGTVKYEQYF
TRBV5-4,.,TRBJ1-1,.,TGTGCCAGCAGCCGGGCCCGAGCGAACACTGAAGCTTTCTTT,CASSRARANTEAFF
TRBV30,.,TRBJ2-3,.,TGTGCCTGCCCCATCACCCAGGGAAGCACAGATACGCAGTATTTT,CACPITQGSTDTQYF
TRBV2,.,TRBJ2-2,.,TGTGCCGGCGCGGTCGAGCCTCCCGGGGAGCTGTTTTTT,CAGAVEPPGELFF
TRBV5-4,.,TRBJ1-2,.,TGTGCCAGCAGCGGGGGTGTGGATCTTTGGGGCTACACCTTC,CASSGGVDLWGYTF